This T cell receptor (beta chain) emerged from a study of T cell responses to AZD1222 COVID-19 vaccine. At the level of the study: Some second doses came at about 4 weeks and others at about 12 weeks; these were pooled. Study-wide points: Elevations in Spike-specific TCR breadth and depth followed administration of two AZD1222 doses. Vaccine-associated CD4 TCRs ranged over spike, dominating at 160-218 and 743-854.

Profiling relied on immunoSEQ multiplex PCR, and the TCRdb table lists in-frame clones only, not all of them. The data show approximately 120,000 clones, 89% seen once. The CDR3 has 14 amino acids. Germline V lookup: CDR1 SQVTM, CDR2 ANQGSEA. Trimming pared 4 bases from V and 5 bases from J, leaving 16 bases between. Turning to this clone: Its specificity is not known.

The chain carries TRBV29-1 and TRBJ2-3; no reliable D call. The source is an adult in good health. The material sequenced was peripheral blood, taken on day 0 of AZD1222 vaccination. This CDR3 is CSVVARSYRDTQYF. CDR3 sequence (DNA): TGCAGCGTTGTGGCGCGGAGTTATCGAGATACGCAGTATTTT.